The 6 T cell receptor beta chains below come from one sample, sequenced in a study of cytomegalovirus exposure and HLA in healthy donors. Vbeta (60) and Jbeta (13) primers were used in the PCR. Clones were sequenced by immunoSEQ multiplex PCR, and TCRdb holds only the in-frame ones, with some missing. The repertoire holds fewer than 200,000 clones, with more than 65% as singletons. Sequenced sample: PBMCs. The receptors were gathered from a man aged 35-49 years in good health and CMV-seropositive.

V is TRBV29-1 and J is TRBJ2-4, with TRBD1 matching over 9 bases. The V segment lost 6 bases and the J segment 8 bases; nucleotides outside the gene matches: 2. The CDR3 loop spans 11 amino acids. In germline, CDR1 is SQVTM, CDR2 ANQGSEA. The DNA for the CDR3 is TGCAGCGTAAGACAGGGGGACATTCAGTACTTC. Protein: CSVRQGDIQYF.

In DNA form, the CDR3 reads TGCGCCAGCAGGGGACAGCAACAGGGAGGCTACACCTTC. Amino acid sequence: CASRGQQQGGYTF. The chain couples TRBV5-1 to TRBJ1-2; 7 bases map to TRBD1. The CDR3 is made up of 13 amino acids. Germline loops: CDR1 SGHRS, CDR2 YFSETQ. V lost 5 bases, J lost 8 bases, and 9 bases stayed unmatched.

The gene calls are TRBV28 and TRBJ2-1; TRBD2 aligns across 9 bases. This CDR3 spans 15 amino acids. CDR1 MDHEN and CDR2 SYDVKM come from the germline V gene. The V and J ends lost 5 bases and 10 bases, in that order; junction bases with no gene match: 12. CDR3 sequence: CASSGANSGSLEQFF. CDR3 bases: TGTGCCAGCAGTGGGGCGAATAGCGGGAGCCTAGAGCAGTTCTTC.

The chain employs TRBV7-7 and TRBJ2-2; 8 nucleotides match TRBD2. J was trimmed by 4 bases and V by 0 bases; bases with no gene match: 1. Germline lookup yields CDR1 SSHAT and CDR2 FNYEAQ (reference sequence). CDR3 length equals 15 residues. The CDR3 here is CASSLASGTTGELFF. The CDR3 DNA sequence: TGTGCCAGCAGCTTAGCTAGCGGGACCACCGGGGAGCTGTTTTTT.

This rearrangement joins TRBV28 to TRBJ2-7; 12 bases match TRBD1. The CDR3 is made up of 23 amino acids. Losses at the gene ends were 1 base for V and 0 bases for J; bases not matched to a gene: 22. Germline CDR1 MDHEN, CDR2 SYDVKM. CDR3 nucleotides: TGTGCCAGCAGTTTATTGGGGACAGGGGGCGCCGGTAGCGGGGTCCCAAGCTCCTACGAGCAGTACTTC. Its protein is CASSLLGTGGAGSGVPSSYEQYF. The full variable domain, completed using reference TRBV28 and TRBJ2-7, is DVKVTQSSRYLVKRTGEKVFLECVQDMDHENMFWYRQDPGLGLRLIYFSYDVKMKEKGDIPEGYSVSREKKERFSLILESASTNQTSMYLCASSLLGTGGAGSGVPSSYEQYFGPGTRLTVT.

The chain combines TRBV11-2 with TRBJ1-4; possibly TRBD1 for D (6 bases). This CDR3 region has 14 residues. Germline CDR1 is SGHAT and CDR2 is FQNNGV. V shed 5 bases and J shed 8 bases, with 15 bases lying between them. The CDR3 here is CASSQGQWREKLFF. CDR3 nucleotides: TGTGCCAGCAGCCAAGGACAGTGGAGGGAAAAACTGTTTTTT.